This T cell receptor beta chain was sequenced during a study of cytomegalovirus exposure and HLA in healthy donors. Turning to the study itself: Early release data held 75 million to 90 million unique TCRs from HLA-typed donors. Findings of the study overall: Associated with cytomegalovirus, according to the listing, were some 180 TCR beta chains.

CDR1 and CDR2 from the germline V gene are MGHDK and SYGVNS. The CDR3 covers 15 residues. Trimming pared 3 bases from V and 8 bases from J, leaving 16 bases between. PCR amplification relied on 60 Vbeta primers (plus 13 Jbeta primers). Clones were sequenced by immunoSEQ multiplex PCR, and TCRdb holds only the in-frame ones, with some missing. The sample contains about 55,000 clones, 77% of which appear only once. This clone was picked up a small number of times. Its specificity is not known. The gene calls are TRBV25-1 and TRBJ1-4, with TRBD1 as a possible D gene (6 bases). Material for sequencing was PBMCs. This sequence originates from a female donor in good health and CMV-seronegative. In DNA form, the CDR3 reads TGTGCCAGCAGTGAGGCTGGGGGCTCGGGGGAAAAACTGTTTTTT. Its translation: CASSEAGGSGEKLFF.